Listed below are T cell receptor beta chains from one sample, sequenced in a study of identical twins. MiXCR, applied by TCRdb to the 5' RACE reads, yields one record per CDR3 protein. There are some 630,000 distinct CDR3 sequences in the sample; 7% to 7.5% occur only once, and 1.6% lies in the top ten. The data were also submitted as part of a second study, on yellow fever vaccine responses in identical twins.

Sequenced input: PBMCs. These receptors were obtained from a woman aged 18-29 years in good health. CDR3s include the opening cysteine and the closing phenylalanine or tryptophan. A D gene is named only where the DNA matches it firmly. The size entry is marked missing in some rows and otherwise reads once, few, many or a size class.

abundance: .
j_gene: TRBJ2-5
len: 16
v_gene: TRBV12-5
d_gene: .
CDR3aa: CASGGQGGGLGETQYF
CDR3nt: TGTGCTAGTGGGGGGCAGGGGGGCGGCCTTGGCGAGACCCAGTACTTC

abundance: .
j_gene: TRBJ2-4
len: 13
v_gene: TRBV20-1
d_gene: TRBD2
CDR3aa: CSASGSGGFIQYF
CDR3nt: TGCAGTGCTAGCGGTAGCGGGGGATTCATTCAGTACTTC

abundance: few
j_gene: TRBJ2-2
len: 15
v_gene: TRBV12-3/TRBV12-4
d_gene: .
CDR3aa: CASSLHDTHGGELFF
CDR3nt: TGTGCCAGCAGCCTCCACGATACGCACGGCGGGGAGCTGTTTTTT

abundance: many
j_gene: TRBJ2-2
len: 14
v_gene: TRBV29-1
d_gene: .
CDR3aa: CSVQRVSNTGELFF
CDR3nt: TGCAGCGTTCAAAGGGTCTCGAACACCGGGGAGCTGTTTTTT

abundance: few
j_gene: TRBJ2-1
len: 14
v_gene: TRBV3-1
d_gene: TRBD2
CDR3aa: CASSTAGSYNEQFF
CDR3nt: TGTGCCAGCAGCACAGCGGGATCCTACAATGAGCAGTTCTTC

abundance: few
j_gene: TRBJ2-7
len: 14
v_gene: TRBV5-1
d_gene: .
CDR3aa: CASSLEWGSYEQYF
CDR3nt: TGCGCCAGCAGCTTGGAGTGGGGATCCTACGAGCAGTACTTC

abundance: .
j_gene: TRBJ1-4
len: 14
v_gene: TRBV24-1
d_gene: TRBD1
CDR3aa: CATSPGQGDEKLFF
CDR3nt: TGTGCCACCAGCCCGGGACAGGGAGATGAAAAACTGTTTTTT

abundance: .
j_gene: TRBJ2-7
len: 15
v_gene: TRBV28
d_gene: TRBD2
CDR3aa: CASSFASGRLYEQYF
CDR3nt: TGTGCCAGCAGTTTCGCTAGCGGGAGGTTGTACGAGCAGTACTTC

abundance: many
j_gene: TRBJ2-1
len: 17
v_gene: TRBV10-3
d_gene: TRBD2
CDR3aa: CAITGTSGPSSYNEQFF
CDR3nt: TGTGCCATCACTGGGACTAGCGGGCCTAGCTCCTACAATGAGCAGTTCTTC

abundance: .
j_gene: TRBJ1-2
len: 14
v_gene: TRBV6-2/TRBV6-3
d_gene: TRBD1
CDR3aa: CASSSIDRAYGYTF
CDR3nt: TGTGCCAGCAGTTCCATAGACAGGGCCTATGGCTACACCTTC

abundance: .
j_gene: TRBJ2-5
len: 14
v_gene: TRBV12-3/TRBV12-4
d_gene: TRBD2
CDR3aa: CASSETSGGETQYF
CDR3nt: TGTGCCAGCAGTGAGACTAGCGGGGGGGAGACCCAGTACTTC

abundance: many
j_gene: TRBJ1-2
len: 16
v_gene: TRBV12-3/TRBV12-4
d_gene: TRBD1
CDR3aa: CASSRTGTGTAYGYTF
CDR3nt: TGTGCCAGCAGTAGAACCGGGACAGGAACCGCCTATGGCTACACCTTC

abundance: .
j_gene: TRBJ2-2
len: 12
v_gene: TRBV19
d_gene: .
CDR3aa: CASHNQVGELFF
CDR3nt: TGTGCCAGCCACAATCAGGTCGGGGAGCTGTTTTTT

abundance: few
j_gene: TRBJ2-3
len: 13
v_gene: TRBV29-1
d_gene: TRBD1
CDR3aa: CSAGQGRGYTQYF
CDR3nt: TGCAGCGCCGGACAGGGAAGGGGTTATACGCAGTATTTT

abundance: .
j_gene: TRBJ1-1
len: 14
v_gene: TRBV20-1
d_gene: .
CDR3aa: CSARHQTQNTEAFF
CDR3nt: TGCAGTGCTAGACACCAGACGCAGAACACTGAAGCTTTCTTT

abundance: few
j_gene: TRBJ2-7
len: 14
v_gene: TRBV10-3
d_gene: TRBD1
CDR3aa: CAIRPGTGDYEQYF
CDR3nt: TGTGCCATCAGACCCGGGACAGGTGACTACGAGCAGTACTTC

abundance: few
j_gene: TRBJ2-2
len: 16
v_gene: TRBV24-1
d_gene: TRBD2
CDR3aa: CATSGQREANTGELFF
CDR3nt: TGTGCCACCAGTGGGCAGCGGGAGGCGAACACCGGGGAGCTGTTTTTT

abundance: few
j_gene: TRBJ2-4
len: 15
v_gene: TRBV12-3/TRBV12-4
d_gene: TRBD2
CDR3aa: CASRPNGGVKNIQYF
CDR3nt: TGTGCCAGCAGACCTAACGGGGGGGTCAAAAACATTCAGTACTTC

abundance: many
j_gene: TRBJ1-4
len: 15
v_gene: TRBV28
d_gene: .
CDR3aa: CASKPSGGPNEKLFF
CDR3nt: TGTGCCAGCAAACCCTCTGGGGGACCTAATGAAAAACTGTTTTTT

abundance: once
j_gene: TRBJ2-3
len: 15
v_gene: TRBV20-1
d_gene: TRBD2
CDR3aa: CSAREGGGTTDTQYF
CDR3nt: TGCAGTGCTAGAGAAGGCGGGGGGACCACAGATACGCAGTATTTT

abundance: many
j_gene: TRBJ2-5
len: 13
v_gene: TRBV12-3/TRBV12-4
d_gene: TRBD2
CDR3aa: CASSIAGGETQYF
CDR3nt: TGTGCCAGCAGCATTGCGGGAGGAGAGACCCAGTACTTC

abundance: .
j_gene: TRBJ2-3
len: 15
v_gene: TRBV5-1
d_gene: TRBD1
CDR3aa: CASTPTGLSTDTQYF
CDR3nt: TGCGCCAGCACACCGACAGGGCTTAGCACAGATACGCAGTATTTT